This T cell receptor beta chain derives from a study of blood T cell repertoires in COVID-19. Study as a whole: PBMCs, B-cell-depleted T cells, or T cells were the source of the cDNA or gDNA that made up the material.

Authors' methods: Amplifying reference gene primers gave estimates of nucleated cell counts. The protocol was immunoSEQ multiplex PCR, while the TCRdb copy is restricted to in-frame clones and leaves out a portion. The V and J calls and the clone size are those of that table, but D and trimming were determined from the DNA. The sample includes approximately 350,000 clones, about 87% of them seen just once. The CDR3 extends over 13 amino acids. Trimming left V 1 base short and J 10 bases short, with 8 bases between. Germline V gives CDR1 SGHTA, CDR2 FQGNSA. The sequence derives from a woman in her forties or fifties with COVID-19, enrolled during active disease. This chain links TRBV7-2 with TRBJ1-6; D is perhaps TRBD1 (5 bases). What was sequenced was peripheral blood. The CDR3 coding sequence is TGTGCCAGCAGCTTAGTTCAGGGATCACCCCTCCACTTT. Its translation is CASSLVQGSPLHF.